The entry below gives a single T cell receptor (beta chain) sequence along with its context. Antigen unknown. This CDR3 region has 12 residues. Trimming left V 7 bases short and J 6 bases short, with 13 bases between. CDR1 is MDHEN, CDR2 SYDVKM, per germline. This sample is part of a study of T cell responses to AZD1222 COVID-19 vaccine. General observations from the study: Only six or seven AZD1222 recipients tested seropositive at baseline. Donors were mostly white British, more females; clonal diversity possibly underestimated. Within unmutated variant regions lay the reported targets of nearly half of spike-specific TCRs. Sampled repertoires all dated from after the peak T cell response.

The table came from immunoSEQ multiplex PCR; TCRdb's copy has only in-frame clones and leaves some out. This sample has 200,000 or so clones, with 80% to 90% found just once. The rearrangement links TRBV28 to TRBJ2-7; a weak D match, TRBD2 (5 bases). The sequencing here drew on peripheral blood, taken on day 0 of MenACWY control vaccination. This TCR derives from an adult in good health. This CDR3 is CASKEAHGEQYF. The CDR3 DNA is TGTGCCAGCAAGGAGGCCCACGGCGAGCAGTACTTC.